One sample yielded the 23 T cell receptor beta chains listed below, sequenced in a study of glioma-infiltrating T cells after dendritic cell vaccination. Stated time point: after dendritic cell vaccination, including at tumor progression/relapse. The repertoire was sequenced with immunoSEQ multiplex PCR; TCRdb's copy has only in-frame clones and lacks some. The sample has 85,000 to 100,000 clones, 85% seen once; the top ten hold under 8.5%. Sequenced here: blood, sampled after dendritic cell vaccination. These receptors originate from a human donor with glioblastoma.

This chain connects TRBV5-4 to TRBJ1-2; 9 bases match TRBD1. This CDR3 is 15 amino acids long. The ends lost 4 bases at V and 6 bases at J; junction bases unmatched: 10. The germline V gene has CDR1 SGHNT and CDR2 YYREEE (reference sequence). CDR3 loop: CASSLQQGATDGYTF. The CDR3 bases are TGTGCCAGCAGCCTCCAACAGGGGGCAACGGATGGCTACACCTTC.

The chain carries TRBV6-5 and TRBJ1-2; TRBD1 might be the D (5 bases). CDR1 is MNHEY and CDR2 is SVGAGI in the germline V gene. The ends were cut back, 6 bases at V and 8 bases at J, with 13 bases in the middle. The CDR3 sequence is 12 residues long. In DNA, the CDR3 is TGTGCCAGCAGAAACCTGGGGGGGGGCTACACCTTC. Its translation: CASRNLGGGYTF.

V gene TRBV6-5 combines with J gene TRBJ2-2, with TRBD2 matching over 12 bases. Germline trimming cut 6 bases from V and 6 bases from J; bases unmatched to any gene: 5. The CDR3 length is 15 residues. From germline, CDR1 is MNHEY and CDR2 SVGAGI. The CDR3, as DNA: TGTGCCAGCAGCCGGGCTAGCGGGAGGGCCGGGGAGCTGTTTTTT. This codes for CASSRASGRAGELFF.

In its sample, this clone was seen a few times. J is TRBJ1-1 and V is TRBV7-3, with D possibly matching TRBD1 (6 bases). CDR1 and CDR2 (germline): SGHTA, FQGTGA. Trimming left V 5 bases short and J 2 bases short, with 9 bases between. The CDR3 has 13 residues. The CDR3 DNA is TGTGCCAGCAGCATACAGGGCAACACTGAAGCTTTCTTT. As protein: CASSIQGNTEAFF.

The J gene is TRBJ1-1, the V gene TRBV7-2; D is possibly TRBD1 (6 bases). The V gene lost 4 bases and the J gene lost 5 bases, with 17 bases spanning the gap. The CDR3 extends over 15 amino acids. The germline V gene encodes CDR1 SGHTA and CDR2 FQGNSA. Here the CDR3 DNA reads TGTGCCAGCAGCTCCCGACGGGGGGCCAAGACTGAAGCTTTCTTT. Its protein is CASSSRRGAKTEAFF. Using reference TRBV7-2 and TRBJ1-1 for the parts outside the CDR3, the full variable domain is GAGVSQSPSNKVTEKGKDVELRCDPISGHTALYWYRQSLGQGLEFLIYFQGNSAPDKSGLPSDRFSAERTGGSVSTLTIQRTQQEDSAVYLCASSSRRGAKTEAFFGQGTRLTVV.

This chain connects TRBV29-1 to TRBJ1-1; perhaps TRBD1 as D (5 bases). Germline V gene lookup returns CDR1 SQVTM and CDR2 ANQGSEA. V was pared by 0 bases and J by 6 bases, with 11 bases between. This CDR3 comprises 13 residues. CDR3 bases: TGCAGCGTTGAAGATCTTATAGGGGCTGAAGCTTTCTTT. Amino acid sequence: CSVEDLIGAEAFF.

The V and J genes are TRBV7-2 and TRBJ2-7; 7 bases agree with TRBD1. The CDR3 loop spans 13 amino acids. The germline gives CDR1 SGHTA, CDR2 FQGNSA. With V trimmed by 7 bases and J by 7 bases, 10 bases remained unmatched. DNA for the CDR3: TGTGCCAGCAACACCTACCGACAGGGAGAGCAGTACTTC. It translates to CASNTYRQGEQYF.

The chain combines TRBV6-5 with TRBJ2-7; TRBD2 matches at 7 bases. Trimming removed 8 bases from V and 2 bases from J; junction bases left unmatched: 12. There are 15 residues in the CDR3. Looked up from germline, CDR1 is MNHEY and CDR2 is SVGAGI. This chain's CDR3 is CASRGPSSGTYEQYF. In DNA, the CDR3 is TGTGCCAGCCGCGGCCCGTCTAGCGGTACCTACGAGCAGTACTTC.

The rearrangement uses TRBV19 and TRBJ2-3; TRBD2 aligns across 8 bases. The J segment lost 3 bases and the V segment lost 3 bases, leaving 5 bases of the junction unmatched. This CDR3 is 15 amino acids long. Germline values: CDR1 LNHDA, CDR2 SQIVND (reference sequence). CDR3 in DNA: TGTGCCAGTAGTATTAGCGGGGCGACGACAGATACGCAGTATTTT. This codes for CASSISGATTDTQYF.

This chain uses TRBV7-9 with TRBJ1-6; possible D gene TRBD1, 6 bases. The ends were cut back, 5 bases at V and 4 bases at J, with 18 bases in the middle. The CDR3 runs to 17 residues. CDR1 is SEHNR, CDR2 FQNEAQ, per germline (reference sequence). The CDR3 loop reads CASSLNSGAVYNSPLHF. The CDR3 DNA sequence: TGTGCCAGCAGCCTTAATTCAGGGGCCGTTTATAATTCACCCCTCCACTTT.

The rearrangement joins TRBV6-1 to TRBJ2-1, with D possibly matching TRBD1 (6 bases). The CDR3 runs to 13 residues. Deletions cut 5 bases from V and 5 bases from J, with 10 bases between. Germline CDR1 MNHNS, CDR2 SASEGT. The CDR3 DNA reads as TGTGCCAGCAGTAACAGGGACAACAATGAGCAGTTCTTC. This codes for CASSNRDNNEQFF.

The V call is TRBV4-1, the J call TRBJ2-3; D is ambiguous. V was pared by 4 bases and J by 0 bases, with 11 bases between. The length of the CDR3 is 15 residues. Germline CDR1 and CDR2: MGHRA and YSYEKL. The chain's CDR3 is CASSRAISSTDTQYF. The DNA of the CDR3 is TGCGCCAGCAGCCGAGCGATCTCTAGCACAGATACGCAGTATTTT.

The V gene is TRBV7-2, the J gene TRBJ1-1; tentatively, D is TRBD1 (5 bases). CDR1 is SGHTA and CDR2 is FQGNSA in the germline V gene. The CDR3 contains 16 residues. V gave up 4 bases and J gave up 0 bases, with 15 bases separating them. The CDR3 reads CASSSHTGTVNTEAFF. In DNA, the CDR3 is TGTGCCAGCAGCTCTCACACAGGTACTGTGAACACTGAAGCTTTCTTT.

This chain uses TRBV6-1 with TRBJ1-2; D is uncertain. The CDR3 covers 13 residues. V was shortened by 11 bases and J by 6 bases, with 19 bases between the two germline ends. The germline CDR1 and CDR2 sequences are MNHNS and SASEGT. The CDR3 region is CASAVVSGDGYTF. The CDR3 DNA follows: TGTGCCTCGGCTGTTGTCAGCGGGGATGGCTACACCTTC.

This CDR3 is CASSRHLAGARNEQFF. Written as DNA, the CDR3 is TGTGCCAGCAGTCGCCATCTAGCGGGAGCCAGAAATGAGCAGTTCTTC. V is TRBV28 and J is TRBJ2-1, with 10 bases aligning to TRBD2. The CDR3 has 16 amino acids. V lost 5 bases, J lost 7 bases, and 11 bases stayed unmatched. Germline-derived CDR1 and CDR2 are MDHEN and SYDVKM. The whole variable domain, filled in from reference TRBV28 and TRBJ2-1, reads DVKVTQSSRYLVKRTGEKVFLECVQDMDHENMFWYRQDPGLGLRLIYFSYDVKMKEKGDIPEGYSVSREKKERFSLILESASTNQTSMYLCASSRHLAGARNEQFFGPGTRLTVL.

This chain joins TRBV11-2 and TRBJ2-7; tentative D call: TRBD1 (5 bases). Trimming shortened V by 6 bases and J by 0 bases, and 12 bases separated the two germline ends. This CDR3 has 14 amino acids. CDR1 and CDR2 (germline): SGHAT, FQNNGV. The CDR3 region has the DNA TGTGCCAGCAGGCGCGGACATAGCTCCTACGAGCAGTACTTC. Translated, it gives CASRRGHSSYEQYF.

The rearrangement uses TRBV27 and TRBJ1-5; TRBD1 aligns across 7 bases. Germline values: CDR1 MNHEY, CDR2 SMNVEV (reference sequence). The CDR3 has 15 residues. The V segment lost 6 bases and the J segment 2 bases; nucleotides outside the gene matches: 7. CDR3 loop: CASRPTGFGNQPQHF. The CDR3 region has the DNA TGTGCCAGCAGACCGACAGGGTTCGGCAATCAGCCCCAGCATTTT.

The chain uses TRBV28 and TRBJ1-5; no reliable D call. V was pared by 6 bases and J by 9 bases, with 15 bases between. CDR1 and CDR2 from the germline V gene are MDHEN and SYDVKM. The CDR3 runs to 13 residues. The CDR3 protein is CASSPGAGRPQHF. As DNA, the CDR3 is TGTGCCAGCAGCCCGGGAGCCGGTCGGCCCCAGCATTTT.

Here the CDR3 DNA reads TGTGCCAGCAGCCAAGTGCGGACAGCCCAAGAGACCCAGTACTTC. Translated: CASSQVRTAQETQYF. The V call is TRBV14, the J call TRBJ2-5; tentatively, D is TRBD1 (6 bases). The ends were cut back, 1 base at V and 1 base at J, with 10 bases in the middle. Germline V gives CDR1 SGHDN, CDR2 FVKESK. This CDR3 has 15 residues.

This clone was seen ten or more times. This chain uses TRBV15 with TRBJ2-7; TRBD1 matches at 12 bases. The V gene end was trimmed by 0 bases and the J gene end by 5 bases; junction bases not matched to a gene: 5. Germline V lookup: CDR1 LNHNV, CDR2 YYDKDF (reference sequence). The CDR3 extends over 16 amino acids. The CDR3 loop is CATSRDRGTGGDEQYF. The CDR3 nucleotides read TGTGCCACCAGCAGAGATCGCGGGACAGGGGGCGACGAGCAGTACTTC. Based on the CDR3 plus reference TRBV15 and TRBJ2-7, the full variable domain is DAMVIQNPRYQVTQFGKPVTLSCSQTLNHNVMYWYQQKSSQAPKLLFHYYDKDFNNEADTPDNFQSRRPNTSFCFLDIRSPGLGDTAMYLCATSRDRGTGGDEQYFGPGTRLTVT.

V gene TRBV11-2 combines with J gene TRBJ1-2; 7 bases agree with TRBD1. CDR1 SGHAT and CDR2 FQNNGV come from the germline V gene. V was clipped by 4 bases and J by 2 bases; unmatched bases: 4. The CDR3 covers 14 residues. CDR3 protein: CASSSQTGNYGYTF. The DNA for the CDR3 is TGTGCCAGCAGCTCTCAGACAGGGAACTATGGCTACACCTTC.

The V call is TRBV6-1, the J call TRBJ1-4; the D gene is possibly TRBD1 (6 bases). The V gene's germline CDR1 is MNHNS and CDR2 SASEGT. Trimming took off 8 bases at V and 5 bases at J, with 12 bases between the two ends. CDR3 length equals 13 residues. This CDR3 reads CASSLTGNEKLFF. The CDR3 DNA is TGTGCCAGCTCCCTTACAGGGAATGAAAAACTGTTTTTT.

The CDR3 protein is CASSVGWRTVQETQYF. CDR3 coding DNA: TGTGCCAGCAGCGTAGGTTGGAGGACTGTTCAAGAGACCCAGTACTTC. V and J are TRBV9 and TRBJ2-5, with a possible D match to TRBD2 (5 bases). Trimming took 0 bases from V and 2 from J, leaving 14 bases between them. From germline, CDR1 is SGDLS and CDR2 YYNGEE. This CDR3 region has 16 residues.